The 11 T cell receptor beta chains below all came from one sample that was sequenced in a study of OX40 agonist ivuxolimab in advanced cancers. The assay was immunoSEQ multiplex PCR, and TCRdb's table has in-frame clones only and misses some. The table shows approximately 70,000 clones, with 65% to 90% occurring only once. The sequenced sample was CD4+ or CD8+ T cells sorted from blood, obtained in a trial of the OX40 agonist ivuxolimab. The receptors were sampled from an adult with an advanced solid tumor such as melanoma, head and neck, liver or kidney cancer.

V usage is TRBV6-5 and J usage is TRBJ1-6; D remains unclear. Per the germline V gene, CDR1 is MNHEY and CDR2 is SVGAGI. The CDR3 spans 16 residues. Trimming left V 1 base short and J 8 bases short, with 15 bases between. CDR3 DNA: TGTGCCAGCAGTTACTTAAGGGTTTTGACTGATTCACCCCTCCACTTT. Translation: CASSYLRVLTDSPLHF.

Notes on this clone: At one end the junction does not follow the germline gene, possibly because of a read error. The chain uses TRBV5-1 and TRBJ2-2, with 9 bases matching TRBD1. CDR1 SGHRS and CDR2 YFSETQ come from the germline V gene. The CDR3 runs 17 residues. The CDR3: CAGSLNLQGAATGELFF. The CDR3 region has the DNA TGCGCCGGCAGCTTGAATTTACAGGGGGCGGCCACCGGGGAGCTGTTTTTT. The entire variable domain, with the rest obtained from reference TRBV5-1 and TRBJ2-2, is as follows: KAGVTQTPRYLIKTRGQQVTLSCSPISGHRSVSWYQQTPGQGLQFLFEYFSETQRNKGNFPGRFSGRQFSNSRSEMNVSTLELGDSALYLCAGSLNLQGAATGELFFGEGSRLTVL.

This chain connects TRBV6-1 to TRBJ2-3; 11 bases align to TRBD1. The germline CDR1 and CDR2 sequences are MNHNS and SASEGT. This CDR3 is built from 11 residues. J gave up 15 bases and V 8 bases, and 7 bases lay outside the gene matches. The CDR3 DNA reads TGTGCCAGCTGGAGGACAGGGGGCCCCTATTTT. Translation: CASWRTGGPYF.

The gene calls are TRBV5-6 and TRBJ1-5; tentative D call: TRBD1 (5 bases). V was shortened by 4 bases and J by 0 bases, with 14 bases between the two germline ends. From germline, CDR1 is SGHDT and CDR2 YYEEEE. There are 16 residues in the CDR3. The CDR3 DNA is TGTGCCAGCAGCGGCTCAGGGTTTTATAGCAATCAGCCCCAGCATTTT. It specifies CASSGSGFYSNQPQHF.

The V call is TRBV18, the J call TRBJ2-7, with D possibly TRBD2 on 5 matching bases. Germline loops: CDR1 KGHSH, CDR2 LQKENI. CDR3 length: 11 residues. The V end was cut by 5 bases, the J end by 5 bases, with 7 bases between. In DNA form, the CDR3 reads TGTGCCAGCTCATTGGAGGACGAGCAGTACTTC. Translating gives CASSLEDEQYF.

V is TRBV7-9 and J is TRBJ1-5, with D possibly being TRBD1 (6 bases). Germline CDR1 reads SEHNR; CDR2 reads FQNEAQ (reference sequence). V lost 3 bases and J lost 0, with 15 bases in between. The CDR3 runs to 17 residues. The CDR3 nucleotides are TGTGCCAGCAGCTTCGTAGGACAGAACCTTAGCAATCAGCCCCAGCATTTT. This codes for CASSFVGQNLSNQPQHF.

The chain carries TRBV12-5 and TRBJ2-1, with 8 bases that match TRBD2. Germline loops: CDR1 LGHNT, CDR2 FRNRAP. V shed 7 bases and J 4 bases; nucleotides not matched to a gene: 12. There are 16 residues in the CDR3. CDR3 region: CASANGRSGAYNEQFF. The CDR3 DNA follows: TGTGCTAGTGCCAACGGCCGTAGCGGGGCTTACAATGAGCAGTTCTTC.

The gene calls are TRBV5-1 and TRBJ2-7; 9 bases agree with TRBD1. V was pared by 0 bases and J by 7 bases, with 8 bases of the junction left unmatched. This CDR3 has 15 residues. The germline CDR1 and CDR2 sequences are SGHRS and YFSETQ. CDR3 sequence: CASSLAAQGAGEQYF. CDR3 nucleotide sequence: TGCGCCAGCAGCTTGGCTGCACAGGGGGCGGGAGAGCAGTACTTC. The full variable domain, in which reference TRBV5-1 and TRBJ2-7 provide the parts outside the CDR3, is KAGVTQTPRYLIKTRGQQVTLSCSPISGHRSVSWYQQTPGQGLQFLFEYFSETQRNKGNFPGRFSGRQFSNSRSEMNVSTLELGDSALYLCASSLAAQGAGEQYFGPGTRLTVT.

The V and J genes are TRBV2 and TRBJ1-4; D is perhaps TRBD1 (6 bases). This CDR3 has 15 amino acids. Germline V gene lookup returns CDR1 SNHLY and CDR2 FYNNEI. Trimming took off 6 bases at V and 0 bases at J, with 11 bases between the two ends. The CDR3 loop reads CASRQGLATNEKLFF. In nucleotides, the CDR3 is TGTGCCAGCAGACAGGGACTTGCAACTAATGAAAAACTGTTTTTT.

This chain uses TRBV7-6 with TRBJ2-5, with 8 bases lining up with TRBD2. The CDR3 is 15 residues long. V was pared by 11 bases and J by 1 base, with 12 bases of the junction left unmatched. CDR1 and CDR2 from the germline V gene are SGHVS and FNYEAQ. In nucleotides, the CDR3 is TGTGCCTCGGGAGGGTTAGGACACTCCCAAGAGACCCAGTACTTC. Amino acids: CASGGLGHSQETQYF.

Only one count was recorded for this clone. This rearrangement joins TRBV19 to TRBJ1-5; 9 bases fit TRBD1. V lost 8 bases to trimming and J lost 9 bases; unmatched junction nucleotides: 5. Germline-derived CDR1 and CDR2 are LNHDA and SQIVND (reference sequence). This CDR3 region has 12 residues. The CDR3 coding sequence is TGTGCCAGTCTACAGGGGGCCGGGCCCCAGCATTTT. Translation gives CASLQGAGPQHF.